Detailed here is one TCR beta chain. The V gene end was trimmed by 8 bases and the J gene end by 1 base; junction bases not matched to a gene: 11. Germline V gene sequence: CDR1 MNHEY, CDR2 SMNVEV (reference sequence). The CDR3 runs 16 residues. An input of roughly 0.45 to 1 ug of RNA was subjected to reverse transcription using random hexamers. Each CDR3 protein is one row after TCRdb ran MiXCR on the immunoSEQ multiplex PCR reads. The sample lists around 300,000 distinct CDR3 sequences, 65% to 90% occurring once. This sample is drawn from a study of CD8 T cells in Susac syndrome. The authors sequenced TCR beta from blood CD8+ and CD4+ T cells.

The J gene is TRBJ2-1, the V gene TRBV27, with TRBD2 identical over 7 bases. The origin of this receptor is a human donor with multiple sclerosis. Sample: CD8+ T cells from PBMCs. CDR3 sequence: CASRWGAGRSYNEQFF. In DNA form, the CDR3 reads TGTGCCAGCCGGTGGGGAGCGGGAAGGTCCTACAATGAGCAGTTCTTC.